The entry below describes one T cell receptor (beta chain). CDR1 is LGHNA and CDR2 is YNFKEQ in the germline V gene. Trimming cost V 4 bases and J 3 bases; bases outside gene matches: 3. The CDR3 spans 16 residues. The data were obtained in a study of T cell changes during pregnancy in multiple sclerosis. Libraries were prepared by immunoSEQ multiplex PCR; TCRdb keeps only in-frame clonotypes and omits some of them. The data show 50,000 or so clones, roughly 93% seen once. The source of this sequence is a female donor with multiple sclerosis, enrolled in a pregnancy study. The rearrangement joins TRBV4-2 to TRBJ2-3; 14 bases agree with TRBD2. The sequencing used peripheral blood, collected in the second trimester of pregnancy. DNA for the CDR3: TGTGCCAGCAGCCGAGGGACTAGCGGGAGAACAGATACGCAGTATTTT. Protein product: CASSRGTSGRTDTQYF.